The 10 T cell receptor beta chains below all came from one sample that was sequenced in a study of blood T cell repertoires in COVID-19. Only in-frame clones appear in the TCRdb table, and some are missing; sequencing was by immunoSEQ multiplex PCR. The sample lists 120,000 to 150,000 clones; approximately 80% were seen once. Sequencing used peripheral blood. These receptors came from a human donor with acute or convalescent COVID-19. The donor label of this sample is uncertain.

This sequence joins TRBV7-9 and TRBJ2-5; D is undetermined. This CDR3 contains 13 residues. CDR1 is SEHNR, CDR2 FQNEAQ, per germline (reference sequence). V shed 2 bases and J shed 0 bases, with 4 bases lying between them. CDR3 sequence (DNA): TGTGCCAGCAGCTTACGGGACCAAGAGACCCAGTACTTC. Amino acids: CASSLRDQETQYF. The variable domain in full, with the rest retrieved from reference TRBV7-9 and TRBJ2-5, is DTGVSQNPRHKITKRGQNVTFRCDPISEHNRLYWYRQTLGQGPEFLTYFQNEAQLEKSRLLSDRFSAERPKGSFSTLEIQRTEQGDSAMYLCASSLRDQETQYFGPGTRLLVL.

The V and J genes are TRBV9 and TRBJ1-3; D is possibly TRBD1 (5 bases). Germline V CDR1 and CDR2: SGDLS, YYNGEE. V dropped 0 bases and J dropped 0 bases, with 7 bases sitting between them. This CDR3 has 15 amino acids. CDR3 nucleotide sequence: TGTGCCAGCAGCGTAGGGACAAACTCTGGAAACACCATATATTTT. It translates to CASSVGTNSGNTIYF.

This clone came up a few times. This chain links TRBV7-9 with TRBJ2-3, with 8 bases lining up with TRBD1. CDR3 length: 15 residues. In germline, CDR1 is SEHNR, CDR2 FQNEAQ (reference sequence). V dropped 4 bases and J dropped 3; count of bases not matched to a gene: 6. CDR3 amino acids: CASSSGQAMTDTQYF. CDR3 bases: TGTGCCAGCAGCTCGGGACAGGCAATGACAGATACGCAGTATTTT.

This chain's CDR3 is CASSRSPPGQGALGYTF. The CDR3 nucleotides are TGTGCCAGCAGTCGGTCACCGCCGGGACAGGGGGCACTTGGCTACACCTTC. The gene calls are TRBV6-6 and TRBJ1-2, with TRBD1 identical over 12 bases. The CDR3 loop spans 17 amino acids. Per germline, CDR1 MNHNY and CDR2 SVGAGI (reference sequence). The J segment lost 7 bases and the V segment lost 5 bases, leaving 14 bases of the junction unmatched.

This chain's CDR3 is CASRYTSAVSGKGNQPQHF. The DNA of the CDR3 is TGTGCCAGTAGATATACGTCCGCGGTAAGTGGCAAGGGCAATCAGCCCCAGCATTTT. The J gene is TRBJ1-5, the V gene TRBV19, with unresolved D. CDR1 LNHDA and CDR2 SQIVND come from the germline V gene (reference sequence). The ends were cut back, 6 bases at V and 2 bases at J, with 26 bases in the middle. This CDR3 spans 19 amino acids. The whole variable domain, filled in from reference TRBV19 and TRBJ1-5, reads DGGITQSPKYLFRKEGQNVTLSCEQNLNHDAMYWYRQDPGQGLRLIYYSQIVNDFQKGDIAEGYSVSREKKESFPLTVTSAQKNPTAFYLCASRYTSAVSGKGNQPQHFGDGTRLSIL.

The chain carries TRBV9 and TRBJ1-3; D is undetermined. Trimming took 2 bases from V and 1 from J, leaving 10 bases between them. Per the germline V gene, CDR1 is SGDLS and CDR2 is YYNGEE. CDR3 length: 15 amino acids. The CDR3 sequence: CASSVSGVSGNTIYF. The CDR3 coding sequence is TGTGCCAGCAGCGTTTCGGGAGTTTCTGGAAACACCATATATTTT.

V and J are TRBV3-1 (or the pseudogene TRBV3-2) and TRBJ2-1; 7 nucleotides agree with TRBD1. Germline CDR1 and CDR2: LGHDT and YNNKEL (reference sequence). CDR3 length equals 13 residues. Trimming cost V 6 bases and J 7 bases; bases outside gene matches: 6. CDR3 residues: CASSPRQGNEQFF. The CDR3 DNA reads TGTGCCAGCAGTCCACGACAGGGAAATGAGCAGTTCTTC.

In its sample, this clone was seen a few times. The chain joins TRBV29-1 to TRBJ2-1; D is perhaps TRBD2 (5 bases). The germline CDR1 and CDR2 sequences are SQVTM and ANQGSEA. The CDR3 has 13 residues. Trimming shortened V by 6 bases and J by 8 bases, and 17 bases separated the two germline ends. The CDR3 here is CSVDSGENYEQFF. CDR3 DNA sequence: TGCAGCGTGGACTCCGGGGAGAACTATGAGCAGTTCTTC.

The chain combines TRBV24-1 with TRBJ2-3; the D gene is possibly TRBD1 (6 bases). CDR1 KGHDR and CDR2 SFDVKD come from the germline V gene. The CDR3 is 16 amino acids. Trimming removed 2 bases at V and 3 bases at J, with 14 bases between. CDR3 sequence: CATSDSGQILTDTQYF. In DNA form, the CDR3 reads TGTGCCACCAGTGATTCCGGACAGATACTTACAGATACGCAGTATTTT.

The chain couples TRBV12-2 to TRBJ2-3; the table calls TRBD1, which could not be checked here. TRBV12-2 is labeled a pseudogene. The CDR3 runs to 15 residues. The CDR3: CASRGHSVGTDTQYF. CDR3 nucleotides: TGTGCAAGTCGCGGACACAGTGTTGGCACAGATACGCAGTATTTT.